The clone carrying this TCR beta chain was recorded at least ten times. What it binds is unknown. The CDR3 sequence is 13 residues long. V dropped 2 bases and J dropped 0 bases, with 2 bases sitting between them. UMIs were added to TCR cDNA along with a universal primer site when it was made by 5'RACE template switching. A single record per CDR3 protein comes from TCRdb applying MiXCR to the 5' RACE reads. The data hold 80,000 to 100,000 distinct CDR3 sequences, with approximately 5.5% observed a single time. The data stem from a study of T cells after yellow fever vaccination. Findings of the study overall: By day 5 rather than day 15, the secondary response had peaked, though it was weaker. The booster response re-showed most primary clones: around 95% CD4, approximately 86% CD8.

The sequence was obtained from a man between 18 and 29 years old who received the YFV17D yellow fever vaccine. The material was CD8+ T cells sorted from PBMCs, obtained 10 days after the yellow fever booster vaccination. The chain employs TRBV12-3 or TRBV12-4 and TRBJ2-4, with D uncertain. In DNA form, the CDR3 reads TGTGCCAGCAGTTTACTAGCCAAAAACATTCAGTACTTC. Amino acid sequence: CASSLLAKNIQYF.